This T cell receptor (beta chain) was sequenced during a study of blood T cell repertoires in COVID-19 (dated by TCRdb to about 2020). About the full investigation: Samples from collaborators originated in the United States, Italy and Spain and spanned both the acute and convalescent phases of COVID-19. The material from the prospective study consisted of cDNA or gDNA derived from T cells, B-cell-depleted T cells, or PBMCs. Subjects who had been exposed to COVID-19, were actively infected with it, or had recovered from it provided the deeply sampled blood TCRbeta repertoires that made up the dataset. The repertoires were released in a freely available public database meant as a resource for research on the immune response to SARS-CoV-2. Samples were obtained from the ongoing ImmuneRACE study (first 160 participants) and from some 1,200 subjects provided by 6 global collaborators. Sample metadata almost always included a de-identified subject ID, COVID-19 status, age in years and sex. Where available, HLA class I and class II types were obtained from metadata supplied by the sample provider rather than from assay-based typing. Points the paper makes about the study in general: How much clinical and demographic metadata was included differed by source and by participant, and the metadata was provided uncurated.

From the germline V gene (reference sequence), CDR1 is GTSNPN and CDR2 is SVGIG. The junction carries 17 bases between V and J, which are trimmed by 2 bases and 4 bases respectively. Including cysteine and phenylalanine, the CDR3 has 16 amino acids. Just CDR3 DNA is preserved here, 48 bases in frame from base 1. TCRbeta CDR3 regions were amplified from genomic DNA using the immunoSEQ Assay, a bias-controlled multiplex PCR. As for the original processing: Within the assay, amplification of reference gene primers was used to estimate how many nucleated cells each sample contained. Sequence reads were collapsed and filtered to measure the absolute abundance of every unique TCRbeta CDR3 rearrangement. Productive Simpson clonality was computed per sample as the square root of Simpson's diversity index over productive rearrangements. In TCRdb, the immuneACCESS table is reduced to in-frame sequences with V and J assigned. These tables do not hold every clone; where another copy was compared, an unresolved V gene accounts for under half, and the others remain unexplained. The DNA was the basis for D and trimming; V, J and clone size are from that table. A total of fewer than 200,000 clones appear in this sample, roughly 79% of them only once. The ten most abundant clones make up 22% of the sample.

The collaborating institutions used their own protocols to collect whole blood in K2EDTA tubes. For TCRbeta analysis, collaborators shipped samples as frozen whole blood, isolated PBMCs, or DNA extracted from either of those sample types. Comment on this clone: This clone's antigen is unknown. No much larger clone exists at a distance of one base, and base qualities are not known.

The material sequenced was peripheral blood. The source of this sequence is a woman older than 75 with acute or convalescent COVID-19. The chain is assembled from TRBV30 and TRBJ2-2, with TRBD2 perhaps the D gene, on 6 matching bases. At the DNA level, the sequence is TGTGCCTGGAGTACCCAGATGGGAGGCGCCACCGGGGAGCTGTTTTTT. Its protein is CAWSTQMGGATGELFF.